Listed here are 27 T cell receptor beta chains from one sample, sequenced in a study of vaccination and CD4 T cells after COVID-19. MiXCR was run by TCRdb on the PCR reads, yielding one entry per CDR3 protein. The table records around 20,000 distinct CDR3 sequences, 50% to 60% of them present only once. Source: CD4+ T cells from blood, taken before SARS-CoV-2 vaccination. Source of these receptors: a human donor who had recovered from COVID-19.

This chain links TRBV11-3 with TRBJ2-7; TRBD2 agrees at 8 bases. With V trimmed by 0 bases and J by 3 bases, 1 base remained unmatched. This CDR3 is built from 14 residues. The V gene's germline CDR1 is SGHNT and CDR2 YENEEA. Here the CDR3 DNA reads TGTGCCAGCAGCTTAGAAGCGGGGGACTACGAGCAGTACTTC. The encoded protein is CASSLEAGDYEQYF.

In its sample, this clonotype was seen once. In DNA, the CDR3 is TGTGCCAGCACCCCCCTGGGGACTAGCGGGGCCACCGGGGAGCTGTTTTTT. Translation gives CASTPLGTSGATGELFF. The chain carries TRBV28 and TRBJ2-2; 13 bases match TRBD2. CDR3 length: 17 residues. The junction had 9 bases not matched to a gene; V was cut back by 7 bases and J by 4 bases. Germline loops: CDR1 MDHEN, CDR2 SYDVKM. Full variable domain (outside the CDR3, taken from reference TRBV28 and TRBJ2-2): DVKVTQSSRYLVKRTGEKVFLECVQDMDHENMFWYRQDPGLGLRLIYFSYDVKMKEKGDIPEGYSVSREKKERFSLILESASTNQTSMYLCASTPLGTSGATGELFFGEGSRLTVL.

Regarding this clonotype: Because the CDR3 is missing its conserved closing phenylalanine or tryptophan, this is likely a read error. V gene TRBV28 combines with J gene TRBJ1-5, with 8 bases identical to TRBD1. This CDR3 region has 15 residues. Germline CDR1 MDHEN, CDR2 SYDVKM. The J segment lost 7 bases and the V segment lost 7 bases, leaving 12 bases of the junction unmatched. CDR3 sequence: CASTTDRGSWQPQHS. The CDR3 coding sequence is TGTGCCAGCACCACCGACAGGGGCTCTTGGCAGCCCCAGCATTCT.

The chain uses TRBV28 and TRBJ2-7, with 7 bases lining up with TRBD1. V was clipped by 5 bases and J by 4 bases; unmatched bases: 5. Germline CDR1 is MDHEN and CDR2 is SYDVKM. This CDR3 contains 13 residues. CDR3 DNA: TGTGCCAGCAGTGTAAGACAGGGTTACGAGCAGTACTTC. Amino acids: CASSVRQGYEQYF.

As DNA, the CDR3 is TGCAGTGCTAGAGATAGAGGGCAGGGGAATCAGCCCCAGCATTTT. Protein sequence: CSARDRGQGNQPQHF. The chain joins TRBV20-1 to TRBJ1-5; perhaps TRBD1 as D (6 bases). Germline CDR1 is DFQATT and CDR2 is SNEGSKA (reference sequence). This CDR3 comprises 15 residues. The germline V and J ends were trimmed by 0 bases and 4 bases, with 13 bases remaining between them.

The chain recombines TRBV6-1 with TRBJ1-3; tentatively, D is TRBD1 (5 bases). Germline V gene lookup returns CDR1 MNHNS and CDR2 SASEGT. V lost 6 bases and J 0 bases, leaving 12 bases between the germline ends. The CDR3 extends over 15 amino acids. The CDR3 reads CASSPGLDSGNTIYF. The CDR3, as DNA: TGTGCCAGCAGCCCGGGACTTGACTCTGGAAACACCATATATTTT.

This clonotype has only a few counts. The CDR3 protein is CSATTGTDNQPQHF. CDR3 nucleotide sequence: TGCAGTGCAACAACCGGGACAGACAATCAGCCCCAGCATTTT. The chain combines TRBV20-1 with TRBJ1-5; TRBD1 agrees at 7 bases. The ends lost 6 bases at V and 3 bases at J; junction bases unmatched: 8. The CDR3 sequence is 14 residues long. The germline gives CDR1 DFQATT, CDR2 SNEGSKA (reference sequence).

The chain employs TRBV20-1 and TRBJ2-3; TRBD2 aligns across 14 bases. The length of the CDR3 is 16 residues. The J segment lost 5 bases and the V segment lost 3 bases, leaving 7 bases of the junction unmatched. Germline CDR1 DFQATT, CDR2 SNEGSKA (reference sequence). The CDR3 sequence: CSASLGLAGAGDTQYF. CDR3 DNA sequence: TGCAGTGCTAGCTTGGGACTAGCGGGAGCAGGAGATACGCAGTATTTT.

CDR3 nucleotide sequence: TGTGCCAGCAGCGCCAGCGGGAGCTCCTACAATGAGCAGTTCTTC. Translating gives CASSASGSSYNEQFF. V usage is TRBV7-9 and J usage is TRBJ2-1, with 8 bases fitting TRBD2. The CDR3 sequence is 15 residues long. Germline V gene sequence: CDR1 SEHNR, CDR2 FQNEAQ (reference sequence). J gave up 0 bases and V 5 bases, and 3 bases lay outside the gene matches. Based on the CDR3 plus reference TRBV7-9 and TRBJ2-1, the full variable domain is DTGVSQNPRHKITKRGQNVTFRCDPISEHNRLYWYRQTLGQGPEFLTYFQNEAQLEKSRLLSDRFSAERPKGSFSTLEIQRTEQGDSAMYLCASSASGSSYNEQFFGPGTRLTVL.

This clonotype turned up a few times. The chain carries TRBV20-1 and TRBJ2-1; no clear D gene. Trimming shortened V by 3 bases and J by 1 base, and 10 bases separated the two germline ends. CDR3 length: 14 residues. Germline CDR1 reads DFQATT; CDR2 reads SNEGSKA (reference sequence). CDR3 coding DNA: TGCAGTGCTAGGGATGTCCGATCCTACAATGAGCAGTTCTTC. Translating gives CSARDVRSYNEQFF.

CDR3 bases: TGTGCCATCAGTGATCAGACCAAAGACCAAGAGACCCAGTACTTC. Its translation is CAISDQTKDQETQYF. The rearrangement uses TRBV10-3 and TRBJ2-5; D call uncertain. CDR1 is ENHRY, CDR2 SYGVKD, per germline. The V gene lost 3 bases and the J gene lost 0 bases, with 11 bases spanning the gap. The CDR3 runs 15 residues.

In nucleotides, the CDR3 is TGTGCCAGCAGCTCGACTAGCGGGAGGGCCCGGAACAATGAGCAGTTCTTC. Protein: CASSSTSGRARNNEQFF. The rearrangement links TRBV7-2 to TRBJ2-1, with 14 bases that match TRBD2. With V trimmed by 4 bases and J by 5 bases, 7 bases remained unmatched. CDR1 and CDR2 from the germline V gene are SGHTA and FQGNSA. The CDR3 runs to 17 residues.

This clonotype was recorded a few times. The chain carries TRBV20-1 and TRBJ1-1; 9 positions agree with TRBD1. V lost 1 base, J lost 2 bases, and 2 bases stayed unmatched. This CDR3 comprises 14 residues. Per the germline V gene, CDR1 is DFQATT and CDR2 is SNEGSKA (reference sequence). The CDR3 loop reads CSARGDRDNTEAFF. The CDR3 DNA reads TGCAGTGCTAGAGGGGACAGGGATAACACTGAAGCTTTCTTT.

This clonotype showed up just once. The chain uses TRBV19 and TRBJ1-5; D uncertain. Germline CDR1 is LNHDA and CDR2 is SQIVND (reference sequence). V was trimmed by 3 bases and J by 4 bases, leaving 10 bases between them. CDR3 size: 14 residues. CDR3 nucleotide sequence: TGTGCCAGTAGTATGATCCAGGCTAATCAGCCCCAGCATTTT. It yields the protein CASSMIQANQPQHF.

This clonotype appeared a few times. V and J are TRBV2 and TRBJ1-5, with D unclear. Germline V gives CDR1 SNHLY, CDR2 FYNNEI. V lost 3 bases and J 2 bases, leaving 8 bases between the germline ends. The CDR3 extends over 14 amino acids. This CDR3 is CASSDGSGNQPQHF. The CDR3 nucleotides are TGTGCCAGCAGTGATGGTTCAGGCAATCAGCCCCAGCATTTT.

The rearrangement links TRBV20-1 to TRBJ2-7; no definite D call. Germline CDR1 and CDR2: DFQATT and SNEGSKA (reference sequence). Trimming shortened V by 6 bases and J by 5 bases, and 8 bases separated the two germline ends. This CDR3 is built from 10 residues. CDR3 sequence (DNA): TGCAGTGCAAGAACCGACGAGCAGTACTTC. Its protein is CSARTDEQYF.

V usage is TRBV12-3 or TRBV12-4 and J usage is TRBJ1-3, with D unclear. The CDR3 is 14 residues long. V lost 4 bases to trimming and J lost 4 bases, with 11 bases between them. In DNA form, the CDR3 reads TGTGCCAGCAGTTCAAACCAGCGGGGAAACACCATATATTTT. As protein: CASSSNQRGNTIYF.

The gene calls are TRBV30 and TRBJ1-5; TRBD1 matches at 7 bases. The CDR3 is 14 amino acids. V was pared by 2 bases and J by 4 bases, with 5 bases of the junction left unmatched. Germline V gene lookup returns CDR1 GTSNPN and CDR2 SVGIG (reference sequence). CDR3: CAWSRGQKNQPQHF. CDR3 coding DNA: TGTGCCTGGAGTAGGGGGCAGAAAAATCAGCCCCAGCATTTT. The whole variable domain, filled in from reference TRBV30 and TRBJ1-5, reads SQTIHQWPATLVQPVGSPLSLECTVEGTSNPNLYWYRQAAGRGLQLLFYSVGIGQISSEVPQNLSASRPQDRQFILSSKKLLLSDSGFYLCAWSRGQKNQPQHFGDGTRLSIL.

This clonotype was seen only a few times. This chain links TRBV20-1 with TRBJ2-3; 8 nucleotides agree with TRBD1. V shed 6 bases and J 4 bases; nucleotides not matched to a gene: 6. The CDR3 totals 13 residues. The germline V gene encodes CDR1 DFQATT and CDR2 SNEGSKA (reference sequence). CDR3 DNA sequence: TGCAGTGCACCGCGACAGGGGCCAGATACGCAGTATTTT. Its translation is CSAPRQGPDTQYF.

The chain employs TRBV6-1 and TRBJ2-3; 7 nucleotides match TRBD1. Trimming took 4 bases from V and 2 from J; bases not matched to a gene: 9. The length of the CDR3 is 16 residues. The germline gives CDR1 MNHNS, CDR2 SASEGT. CDR3 sequence reads: CASSGRQGVFTDTQYF. The CDR3 DNA sequence: TGTGCCAGCAGTGGGCGACAGGGAGTATTCACAGATACGCAGTATTTT.

CDR3 sequence (DNA): TGTGCCAGTAGTAGTTCAGATTTCTCGACTTCCTACGAGCAGTACTTC. Its protein is CASSSSDFSTSYEQYF. The V and J genes are TRBV19 and TRBJ2-7; D is unresolved. V was pared by 4 bases and J by 1 base, with 17 bases between. The CDR3 contains 16 residues. Germline CDR1 and CDR2: LNHDA and SQIVND (reference sequence).

V and J are TRBV4-3 and TRBJ2-7; D is undetermined. Trimming removed 0 bases at V and 2 bases at J, with 11 bases between. The germline V gene encodes CDR1 LGHNA and CDR2 YSLEER. The CDR3 extends over 15 amino acids. The CDR3 DNA is TGCGCCAGCAGCCAAGAGAAGGGTTATCCCTACGAGCAGTACTTC. Protein product: CASSQEKGYPYEQYF.

V and J are TRBV7-9 and TRBJ2-2; D possibly corresponds to TRBD1 (6 bases). V lost 5 bases and J 6 bases, leaving 19 bases between the germline ends. The CDR3 runs to 16 residues. Germline loops: CDR1 SEHNR, CDR2 FQNEAQ (reference sequence). Here the CDR3 reads CASSRQAPSLAGELFF. The CDR3 DNA reads TGTGCCAGCAGCCGACAGGCACCCAGTCTAGCCGGGGAGCTGTTTTTT.

V and J are TRBV19 and TRBJ1-5, with 9 nucleotides matching TRBD1. Germline trimming cut 5 bases from V and 6 bases from J; bases unmatched to any gene: 8. Germline CDR1 and CDR2: LNHDA and SQIVND (reference sequence). CDR3 length: 15 residues. The CDR3 region has the DNA TGTGCCAGTAGTTTTCAACAGGGGGCGGCTCAGCCCCAGCATTTT. Translating it yields CASSFQQGAAQPQHF.

The chain couples TRBV7-2 to TRBJ1-5; TRBD1 might be the D (5 bases). Trimming pared 6 bases from V and 4 bases from J, leaving 13 bases between. The CDR3 covers 14 residues. Per germline, CDR1 SGHTA and CDR2 FQGNSA. As DNA, the CDR3 is TGTGCCAGCAGAGAGGACGGGGGGAATCAGCCCCAGCATTTT. This codes for CASREDGGNQPQHF. The variable domain in full, with the rest retrieved from reference TRBV7-2 and TRBJ1-5, is GAGVSQSPSNKVTEKGKDVELRCDPISGHTALYWYRQSLGQGLEFLIYFQGNSAPDKSGLPSDRFSAERTGGSVSTLTIQRTQQEDSAVYLCASREDGGNQPQHFGDGTRLSIL.

As regards this clonotype: Relative to the germline gene, one junction end is altered; a read error may explain this. The rearrangement uses TRBV7-9 and TRBJ2-7; tentative D call: TRBD1 (5 bases). From germline, CDR1 is SEHNR and CDR2 FQNEAQ (reference sequence). The CDR3 covers 11 residues. In DNA, the CDR3 is TGTGCCAGCGGCTTAGGGGTCGAGCAGTACTTC. Amino acids: CASGLGVEQYF.

This clonotype was found once. The rearrangement links TRBV28 to TRBJ1-2; 9 bases fit TRBD1. The V segment lost 6 bases and the J segment 4 bases; nucleotides outside the gene matches: 9. Germline V gives CDR1 MDHEN, CDR2 SYDVKM. The CDR3 contains 15 residues. CDR3 DNA sequence: TGTGCCAGCAGAAAGGGACAGGGTTACGGCTATGGCTACACCTTC. It translates to CASRKGQGYGYGYTF.